This T cell receptor (beta chain) was documented in a study of blood T cell repertoires in COVID-19. Study summary: COVID-19 samples collected from the United States, Italy and Spain covered acute and convalescent phases.

Those who participated ranged in age from roughly 18 to 89 years and resided in 20 to 30 US areas. The germline CDR1 and CDR2 sequences are MNHEY and SVGAGI. The V and J ends lost 6 bases and 4 bases respectively, with 15 bases between them. CDR3 size: 14 residues. Original handling: Estimates of nucleated cell counts were drawn from the amplification of reference gene primers. Only in-frame clones appear in the TCRdb table, and some are missing; sequencing was by immunoSEQ multiplex PCR. Clonal size and the V and J genes are those of that table, whereas D and trimming came from the DNA. The sample consists of some 330,000 clones, roughly four fifths of them appearing once.

This clonotype was obtained from a woman aged 45-65 years who had recovered from COVID-19. This chain links TRBV6-5 with TRBJ1-2; maybe TRBD1 (6 bases). Sequencing was performed on PBMCs or T cells enriched from blood (not recorded which). The CDR3 sequence: CASSGGLSGYGYTF. In nucleotides, the CDR3 is TGTGCCAGCAGCGGGGGGCTATCAGGCTATGGCTACACCTTC.